These 16 T cell receptor beta chains share one sample of origin, sequenced in a study of blood T cell repertoires in COVID-19. Method: immunoSEQ multiplex PCR; TCRdb's copy keeps in-frame clones and lacks some. The data show fewer than 300,000 clones, approximately 82% seen once. Sequencing input: peripheral blood. These receptor sequences come from a woman aged 18-29 years with acute or convalescent COVID-19.

The CDR3 reads CASSLGDRRVETQYF. The DNA of the CDR3 is TGTGCCAGCAGCCTCGGGGACAGGAGGGTGGAGACCCAGTACTTC. The chain links TRBV7-3 to TRBJ2-5, with 8 bases fitting TRBD1. V was pared by 5 bases and J by 5 bases, with 10 bases of the junction left unmatched. This CDR3 spans 15 amino acids. Looked up from germline, CDR1 is SGHTA and CDR2 is FQGTGA.

This clone was detected ten times or more. The chain joins TRBV30 to TRBJ1-6, with no clear D. CDR3 length equals 18 residues. The germline gives CDR1 GTSNPN, CDR2 SVGIG (reference sequence). V lost 1 base to trimming and J lost 0 bases, with 16 bases between them. CDR3 residues: CAWSALRGSSSYNSPLHF. The CDR3 nucleotides are TGTGCCTGGAGTGCCCTTCGTGGTTCGAGCTCCTATAATTCACCCCTCCACTTT. Variable domain in full (rest from reference TRBV30 and TRBJ1-6): SQTIHQWPATLVQPVGSPLSLECTVEGTSNPNLYWYRQAAGRGLQLLFYSVGIGQISSEVPQNLSASRPQDRQFILSSKKLLLSDSGFYLCAWSALRGSSSYNSPLHFGNGTRLTVT.

The chain combines TRBV3-1 (or the pseudogene TRBV3-2) with TRBJ2-1; TRBD2 is a possible D gene (5 bases). Trimming left V 2 bases short and J 6 bases short, with 26 bases between. The V gene's germline CDR1 is LGHDT and CDR2 YNNKEL (reference sequence). The CDR3 length is 19 residues. CDR3 coding DNA: TGTGCCAGCAGCCAACCATCCTGGCGGGTGGGCGGATTATCCAATGAGCAGTTCTTC. The encoded protein is CASSQPSWRVGGLSNEQFF.

This clone appeared a single time. The V call is TRBV6-2 or TRBV6-3, the J call TRBJ1-5; TRBD1 might be the D (5 bases). V was pared by 2 bases and J by 7 bases, with 24 bases between. The length of the CDR3 is 18 residues. Germline V lookup: CDR1 MNHEY, CDR2 SVGEGT. The CDR3 nucleotides read TGTGCCAGCAGTTACCAAAAGAGAGGGACTCCCAGGAGCCAGCCCCAGCATTTT. Its translation: CASSYQKRGTPRSQPQHF.

The V and J genes are TRBV5-1 and TRBJ2-5, with a possible D match to TRBD1 (6 bases). CDR1 is SGHRS and CDR2 is YFSETQ in the germline V gene. The ends were cut back, 0 bases at V and 3 bases at J, with 15 bases in the middle. There are 16 residues in the CDR3. The CDR3 nucleotides are TGCGCCAGCAGCTTGGGGGTGGACAGATCGAAAGAGACCCAGTACTTC. This codes for CASSLGVDRSKETQYF.

This clone was counted between two and nine times. The J gene is TRBJ1-2, the V gene TRBV4-3; weak D call: TRBD1 (5 bases). Trimming took off 3 bases at V and 1 base at J, with 6 bases between the two ends. In germline, CDR1 is LGHNA, CDR2 YSLEER. The CDR3 contains 13 residues. This chain's CDR3 is CASSQQGNYGYTF. Here the CDR3 DNA reads TGCGCCAGCAGCCAGCAGGGTAACTATGGCTACACCTTC.

The J gene is TRBJ2-7, the V gene TRBV7-8; 9 bases match TRBD1. Trimming removed 7 bases from V and 3 bases from J; junction bases left unmatched: 7. The CDR3 is 14 amino acids. CDR1 and CDR2 from the germline V gene are SGHVS and FQNEAQ. The DNA for the CDR3 is TGTGCCAGCACCCACGACAGGGGGGGCTACGAGCAGTACTTC. Translated, it gives CASTHDRGGYEQYF. Combining the CDR3 with reference TRBV7-8 and TRBJ2-7 gives the whole variable domain GAGVSQSPRYKVAKRGQDVALRCDPISGHVSLFWYQQALGQGPEFLTYFQNEAQLDKSGLPSDRFFAERPEGSVSTLKIQRTQQEDSAVYLCASTHDRGGYEQYFGPGTRLTVT.

This clone was found a few times. The chain joins TRBV2 to TRBJ2-4, with 7 positions matching TRBD1. Germline loops: CDR1 SNHLY, CDR2 FYNNEI. The CDR3 contains 13 residues. With V trimmed by 3 bases and J by 8 bases, 4 bases remained unmatched. The CDR3: CASSDYQGDIQYF. Written as DNA, the CDR3 is TGTGCCAGCAGTGACTACCAGGGGGACATTCAGTACTTC.

The J gene is TRBJ2-1, the V gene TRBV18; tentative D call: TRBD2 (5 bases). Germline lookup yields CDR1 KGHSH and CDR2 LQKENI. The CDR3 consists of 16 residues. V gave up 3 bases and J gave up 5 bases, with 17 bases separating them. CDR3 sequence reads: CASSPEVTDLNNEQFF. For the CDR3, the DNA is TGTGCCAGCTCACCGGAGGTGACGGACCTTAACAATGAGCAGTTCTTC.

This chain connects TRBV28 to TRBJ1-2, with D possibly matching TRBD1 (6 bases). The CDR3 extends over 13 amino acids. V was clipped by 6 bases and J by 4 bases, with 12 bases between them. Per germline, CDR1 MDHEN and CDR2 SYDVKM. The CDR3, as DNA: TGTGCCAGCAGGCGAACAGGGTTCTATGGCTACACCTTC. Its translation is CASRRTGFYGYTF.

The gene calls are TRBV7-2 and TRBJ2-3; the D gene is possibly TRBD2 (5 bases). The CDR3 spans 16 residues. V lost 0 bases and J 4 bases, leaving 14 bases between the germline ends. The germline V gene has CDR1 SGHTA and CDR2 FQGNSA. Here the CDR3 DNA reads TGTGCCAGCAGCTTAGCGTGGCTAGGAGGCCCAGATACGCAGTATTTT. Encoded protein: CASSLAWLGGPDTQYF. The full variable domain, rest sourced from reference TRBV7-2 and TRBJ2-3, is GAGVSQSPSNKVTEKGKDVELRCDPISGHTALYWYRQSLGQGLEFLIYFQGNSAPDKSGLPSDRFSAERTGGSVSTLTIQRTQQEDSAVYLCASSLAWLGGPDTQYFGPGTRLTVL.

The gene calls are TRBV18 and TRBJ1-3; D perhaps matches TRBD1 (6 bases). Germline V gene data show CDR1 as KGHSH and CDR2 as LQKENI. CDR3 length equals 16 residues. Trimming pared 5 bases from V and 3 bases from J, leaving 17 bases between. CDR3 DNA: TGTGCCAGCTCAGAACGACAGGATCACTTTGGAAACACCATATATTTT. Its translation is CASSERQDHFGNTIYF.

This clone was counted between two and nine times. This chain joins TRBV18 and TRBJ1-2; 11 nucleotides match TRBD1. Germline CDR1 KGHSH, CDR2 LQKENI. The CDR3 spans 18 residues. With 2 bases clipped from V and 7 bases from J, the junction kept 15 bases outside the gene matches. The CDR3 here is CASSPSRDRGTGTSGYTF. The CDR3 DNA sequence: TGTGCCAGCTCACCATCCCGGGACAGGGGGACAGGTACGAGTGGCTACACCTTC.

The V call is TRBV19, the J call TRBJ1-2; D is possibly TRBD1 (5 bases). V gave up 9 bases and J gave up 5 bases, with 10 bases separating them. This CDR3 spans 11 amino acids. Germline CDR1 reads LNHDA; CDR2 reads SQIVND (reference sequence). The CDR3 spells CASVSGYGYTF. CDR3 bases: TGTGCCAGCGTGTCAGGGTATGGCTACACCTTC.

The V and J genes are TRBV5-6 and TRBJ1-2; no firm D call. Between the trimmed V and J ends, which lost 6 bases and 8 bases, there was a span of 23 bases. CDR3 size: 15 residues. Per the germline V gene, CDR1 is SGHDT and CDR2 is YYEEEE. The CDR3 is CASTGLGIGIAGYTF. DNA for the CDR3: TGTGCCAGCACCGGGTTAGGGATCGGGATTGCGGGCTACACCTTC.

The chain employs TRBV19 and TRBJ1-2; tentative D call: TRBD1 (6 bases). Trimming shortened V by 2 bases and J by 9 bases, and 13 bases separated the two germline ends. Germline CDR1 and CDR2: LNHDA and SQIVND (reference sequence). The CDR3 length is 13 residues. For the CDR3, the DNA is TGTGCCAGTAGTATACTCCTGGGGGCGAGCTACACCTTC. This codes for CASSILLGASYTF. Variable domain in full (rest from reference TRBV19 and TRBJ1-2): DGGITQSPKYLFRKEGQNVTLSCEQNLNHDAMYWYRQDPGQGLRLIYYSQIVNDFQKGDIAEGYSVSREKKESFPLTVTSAQKNPTAFYLCASSILLGASYTFGSGTRLTVV.